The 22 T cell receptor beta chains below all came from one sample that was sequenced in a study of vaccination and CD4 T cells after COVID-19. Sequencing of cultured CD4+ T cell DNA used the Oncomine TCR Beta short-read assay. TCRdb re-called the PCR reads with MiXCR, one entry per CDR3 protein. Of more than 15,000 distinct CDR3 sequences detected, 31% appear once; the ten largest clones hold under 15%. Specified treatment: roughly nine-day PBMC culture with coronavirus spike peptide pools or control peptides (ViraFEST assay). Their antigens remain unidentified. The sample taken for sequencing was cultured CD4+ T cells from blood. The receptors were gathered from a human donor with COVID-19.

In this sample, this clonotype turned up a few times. The CDR3 DNA follows: TGCGCCAGCAGCCAGAGCCTTCCCGCAGATACGCAGTATTTT. This sequence encodes CASSQSLPADTQYF. The chain joins TRBV5-1 to TRBJ2-3, with D hard to call. The CDR3 extends over 14 amino acids. Per the germline V gene, CDR1 is SGHRS and CDR2 is YFSETQ. V shed 4 bases and J shed 4 bases, with 13 bases lying between them.

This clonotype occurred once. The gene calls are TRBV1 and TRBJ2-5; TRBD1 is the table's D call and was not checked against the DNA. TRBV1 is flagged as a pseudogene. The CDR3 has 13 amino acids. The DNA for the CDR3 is TGCACCAGCAGCGGGGGGCCCCGAGAGACCCAGTACTTC. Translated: CTSSGGPRETQYF.

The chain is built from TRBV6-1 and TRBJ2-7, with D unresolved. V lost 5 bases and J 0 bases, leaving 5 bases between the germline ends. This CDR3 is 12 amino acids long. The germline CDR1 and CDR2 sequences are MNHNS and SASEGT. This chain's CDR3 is CASSPSSYEQYF. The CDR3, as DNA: TGTGCCAGCAGTCCCAGCTCCTACGAGCAGTACTTC.

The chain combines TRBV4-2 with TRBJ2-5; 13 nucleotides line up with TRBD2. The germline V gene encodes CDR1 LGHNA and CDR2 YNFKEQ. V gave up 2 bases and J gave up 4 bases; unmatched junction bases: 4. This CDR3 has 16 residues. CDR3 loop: CASSQSGTSGVETQYF. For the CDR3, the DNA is TGTGCCAGCAGCCAATCAGGGACTAGCGGGGTAGAGACCCAGTACTTC.

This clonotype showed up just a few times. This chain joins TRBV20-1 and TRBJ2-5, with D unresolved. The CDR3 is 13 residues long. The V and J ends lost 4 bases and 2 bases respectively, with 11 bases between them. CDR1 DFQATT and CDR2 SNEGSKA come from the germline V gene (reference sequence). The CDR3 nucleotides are TGCAGTGCTAAAGTCACCCCACAAGAGACCCAGTACTTC. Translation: CSAKVTPQETQYF.

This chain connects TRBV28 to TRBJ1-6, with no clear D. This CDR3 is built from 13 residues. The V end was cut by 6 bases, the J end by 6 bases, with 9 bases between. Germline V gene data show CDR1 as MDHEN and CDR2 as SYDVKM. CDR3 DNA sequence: TGTGCCAGCAGCCCGTCGGTTAATTCACCCCTCCACTTT. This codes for CASSPSVNSPLHF. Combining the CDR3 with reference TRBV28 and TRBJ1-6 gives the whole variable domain DVKVTQSSRYLVKRTGEKVFLECVQDMDHENMFWYRQDPGLGLRLIYFSYDVKMKEKGDIPEGYSVSREKKERFSLILESASTNQTSMYLCASSPSVNSPLHFGNGTRLTVT.

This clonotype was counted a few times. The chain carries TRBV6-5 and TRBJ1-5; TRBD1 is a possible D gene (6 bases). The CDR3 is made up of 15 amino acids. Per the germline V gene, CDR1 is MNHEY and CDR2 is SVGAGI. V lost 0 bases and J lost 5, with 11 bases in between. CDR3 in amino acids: CASSYSGGAHQPQHF. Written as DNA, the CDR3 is TGTGCCAGCAGTTACTCGGGGGGCGCCCATCAGCCCCAGCATTTT.

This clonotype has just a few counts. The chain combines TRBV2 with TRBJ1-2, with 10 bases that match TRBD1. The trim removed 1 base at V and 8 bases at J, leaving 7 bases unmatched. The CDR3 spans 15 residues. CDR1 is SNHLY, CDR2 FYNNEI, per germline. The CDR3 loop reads CASSEDPGQGYGYTF. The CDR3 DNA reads TGTGCCAGCAGTGAAGATCCGGGACAGGGGTACGGCTACACCTTC.

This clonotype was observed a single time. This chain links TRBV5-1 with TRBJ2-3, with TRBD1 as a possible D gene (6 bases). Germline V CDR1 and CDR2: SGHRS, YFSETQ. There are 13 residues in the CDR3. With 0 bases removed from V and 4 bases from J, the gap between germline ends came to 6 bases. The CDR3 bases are TGCGCCAGCAGCTTGGACAGGGCAGATACGCAGTATTTT. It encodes CASSLDRADTQYF. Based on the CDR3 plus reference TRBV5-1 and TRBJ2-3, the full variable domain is KAGVTQTPRYLIKTRGQQVTLSCSPISGHRSVSWYQQTPGQGLQFLFEYFSETQRNKGNFPGRFSGRQFSNSRSEMNVSTLELGDSALYLCASSLDRADTQYFGPGTRLTVL.

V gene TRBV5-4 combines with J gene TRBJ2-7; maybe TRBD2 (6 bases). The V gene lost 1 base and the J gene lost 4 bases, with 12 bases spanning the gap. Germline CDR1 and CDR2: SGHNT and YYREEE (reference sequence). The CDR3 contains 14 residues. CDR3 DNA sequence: TGTGCCAGCAGCTTGAGGGCGGGGACGTACGAGCAGTACTTC. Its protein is CASSLRAGTYEQYF.

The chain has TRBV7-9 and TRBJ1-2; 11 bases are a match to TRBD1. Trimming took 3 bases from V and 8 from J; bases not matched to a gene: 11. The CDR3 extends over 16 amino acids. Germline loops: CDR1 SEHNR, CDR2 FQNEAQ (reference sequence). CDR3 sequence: CASSFPRGQGARGYTF. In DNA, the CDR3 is TGTGCCAGCAGCTTTCCTCGTGGACAGGGGGCTCGAGGCTACACCTTC.

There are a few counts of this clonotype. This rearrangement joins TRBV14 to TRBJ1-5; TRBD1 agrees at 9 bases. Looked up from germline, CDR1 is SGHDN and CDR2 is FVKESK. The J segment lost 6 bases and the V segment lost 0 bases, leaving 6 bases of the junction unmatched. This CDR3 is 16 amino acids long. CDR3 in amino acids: CASSQEGQGGCQPQHF. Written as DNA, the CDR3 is TGTGCCAGCAGCCAAGAGGGACAGGGAGGGTGTCAGCCCCAGCATTTT.

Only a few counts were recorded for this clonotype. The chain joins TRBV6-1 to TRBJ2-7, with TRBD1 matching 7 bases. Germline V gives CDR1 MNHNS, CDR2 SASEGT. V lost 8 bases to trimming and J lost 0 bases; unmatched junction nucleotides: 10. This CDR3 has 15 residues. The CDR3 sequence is CASRDSRSFSYEQYF. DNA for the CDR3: TGTGCCAGCCGGGACAGTCGCTCCTTCTCCTACGAGCAGTACTTC.

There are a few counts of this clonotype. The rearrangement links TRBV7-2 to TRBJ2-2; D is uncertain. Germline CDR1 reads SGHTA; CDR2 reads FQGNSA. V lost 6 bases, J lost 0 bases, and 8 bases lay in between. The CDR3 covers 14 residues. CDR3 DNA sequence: TGTGCCAGCAGAGGTCGTACGAACACCGGGGAGCTGTTTTTT. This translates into CASRGRTNTGELFF.

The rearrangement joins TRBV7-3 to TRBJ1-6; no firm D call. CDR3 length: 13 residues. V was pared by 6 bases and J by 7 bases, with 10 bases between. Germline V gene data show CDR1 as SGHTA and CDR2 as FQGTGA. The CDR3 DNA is TGTGCCAGCAGTAGTCGCCCCAATTCACCCCTCCACTTT. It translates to CASSSRPNSPLHF.

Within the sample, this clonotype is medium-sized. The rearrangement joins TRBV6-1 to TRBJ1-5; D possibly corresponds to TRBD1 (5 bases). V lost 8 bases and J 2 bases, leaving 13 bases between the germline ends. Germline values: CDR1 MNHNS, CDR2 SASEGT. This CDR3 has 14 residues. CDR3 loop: CASAVTQGNQPQHF. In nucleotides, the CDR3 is TGTGCCAGCGCGGTTACACAGGGCAATCAGCCCCAGCATTTT.

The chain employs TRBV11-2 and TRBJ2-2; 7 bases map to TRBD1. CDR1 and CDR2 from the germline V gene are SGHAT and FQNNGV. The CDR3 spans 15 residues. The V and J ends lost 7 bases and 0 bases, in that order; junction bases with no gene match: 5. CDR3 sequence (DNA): TGTGCCAGCAACGATCAGGGGGCGAACACCGGGGAGCTGTTTTTT. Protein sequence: CASNDQGANTGELFF.

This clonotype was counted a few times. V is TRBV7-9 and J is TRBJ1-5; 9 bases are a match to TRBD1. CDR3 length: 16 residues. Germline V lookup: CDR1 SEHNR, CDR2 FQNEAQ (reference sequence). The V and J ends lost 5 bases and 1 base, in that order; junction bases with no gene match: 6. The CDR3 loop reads CASSRTGAGSNQPQHF. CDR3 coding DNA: TGTGCCAGCAGCAGGACAGGGGCTGGGAGCAATCAGCCCCAGCATTTT. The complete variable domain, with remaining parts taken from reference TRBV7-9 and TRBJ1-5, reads DTGVSQNPRHKITKRGQNVTFRCDPISEHNRLYWYRQTLGQGPEFLTYFQNEAQLEKSRLLSDRFSAERPKGSFSTLEIQRTEQGDSAMYLCASSRTGAGSNQPQHFGDGTRLSIL.

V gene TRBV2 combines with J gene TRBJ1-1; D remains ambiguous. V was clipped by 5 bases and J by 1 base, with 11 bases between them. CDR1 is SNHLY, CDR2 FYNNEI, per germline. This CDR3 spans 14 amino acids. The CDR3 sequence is CASSPFTTNTEAFF. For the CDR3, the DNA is TGTGCCAGCAGTCCTTTTACAACGAACACTGAAGCTTTCTTT. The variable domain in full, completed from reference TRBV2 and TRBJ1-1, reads EPEVTQTPSHQVTQMGQEVILRCVPISNHLYFYWYRQILGQKVEFLVSFYNNEISEKSEIFDDQFSVERPDGSNFTLKIRSTKLEDSAMYFCASSPFTTNTEAFFGQGTRLTVV.

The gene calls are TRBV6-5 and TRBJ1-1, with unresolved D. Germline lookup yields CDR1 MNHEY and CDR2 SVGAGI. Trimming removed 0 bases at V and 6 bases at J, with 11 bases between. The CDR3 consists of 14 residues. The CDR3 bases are TGTGCCAGCAGTTACTCCACATTCGAGTCTGAAGCTTTCTTT. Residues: CASSYSTFESEAFF.

This chain's CDR3 is CASSVGGTGVVETQYF. The CDR3 region has the DNA TGTGCCAGCAGCGTTGGGGGGACAGGGGTGGTGGAGACCCAGTACTTC. The chain carries TRBV9 and TRBJ2-5, with TRBD1 matching over 10 bases. The V and J ends lost 2 bases and 5 bases, in that order; junction bases with no gene match: 9. The CDR3 spans 16 residues. From germline, CDR1 is SGDLS and CDR2 YYNGEE.

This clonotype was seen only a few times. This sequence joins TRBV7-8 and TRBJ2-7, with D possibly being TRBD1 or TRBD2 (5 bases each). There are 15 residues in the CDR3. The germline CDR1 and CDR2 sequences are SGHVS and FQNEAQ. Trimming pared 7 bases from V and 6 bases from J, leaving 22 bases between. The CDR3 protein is CASTVTRDARGEQYF. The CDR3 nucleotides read TGTGCCAGCACCGTAACCCGGGACGCAAGGGGCGAGCAGTACTTC.